The 32 T cell receptor beta chains below all came from one sample that was sequenced in a study of blood T cell repertoires in COVID-19. Here immunoSEQ multiplex PCR was the method, and the copy in TCRdb shows in-frame clones only, minus some. The sample holds about 61,000 clones, about 80% seen once. The sequenced material came from peripheral blood. The receptors shown here come from a man aged 80 or over with active or convalescent COVID-19.

This clone appeared once. The chain employs TRBV18 and TRBJ2-7; 9 bases are shared with TRBD1. Germline V CDR1 and CDR2: KGHSH, LQKENI. Trimming took 4 bases from V and 1 from J; bases not matched to a gene: 5. The CDR3 covers 15 residues. The CDR3 region has the DNA TGTGCCAGCTCACTCACCGGGACAGGGTCCTACGAGCAGTACTTC. Encoded protein: CASSLTGTGSYEQYF.

For the CDR3, the DNA is TGTGCCAGCAGTCACCTCGGCGCGGGCACAGGGGCTCGCCAGCAGTACTTC. Amino acids: CASSHLGAGTGARQQYF. The J gene is TRBJ2-7, the V gene TRBV2; 7 nucleotides agree with TRBD1. Germline V CDR1 and CDR2: SNHLY, FYNNEI. Trimming took 5 bases from V and 8 from J; bases not matched to a gene: 21. The CDR3 spans 17 residues.

The chain carries TRBV11-2 and TRBJ2-3; weak D call: TRBD1 (6 bases). Germline assignment: CDR1 SGHAT and CDR2 FQNNGV. This CDR3 contains 16 residues. Trimming left V 3 bases short and J 2 bases short, with 15 bases between. CDR3 sequence reads: CASSLGARPHTDTQYF. CDR3 bases: TGTGCCAGCAGCTTGGGGGCTAGACCGCACACAGATACGCAGTATTTT. The full variable domain, with the rest looked up from reference TRBV11-2 and TRBJ2-3, is EAGVAQSPRYKIIEKRQSVAFWCNPISGHATLYWYQQILGQGPKLLIQFQNNGVVDDSQLPKDRFSAERLKGVDSTLKIQPAKLEDSAVYLCASSLGARPHTDTQYFGPGTRLTVL.

This clone was counted many times. The V and J genes are TRBV14 and TRBJ2-7; TRBD1 matches 9 bases. This CDR3 is built from 13 residues. Per the germline V gene, CDR1 is SGHDN and CDR2 is FVKESK. J gave up 5 bases and V 4 bases, and 3 bases lay outside the gene matches. For the CDR3, the DNA is TGTGCCAGCAGCCCTTGGACAGGGGACGAGCAGTACTTC. Protein: CASSPWTGDEQYF.

The chain combines TRBV28 with TRBJ1-4; 7 positions match TRBD1. Germline V gene lookup returns CDR1 MDHEN and CDR2 SYDVKM. The CDR3 has 14 residues. The V segment lost 8 bases and the J segment 5 bases; nucleotides outside the gene matches: 8. The CDR3 sequence is CASYTRGVNEKLFF. CDR3 DNA sequence: TGTGCCAGCTACACCAGGGGGGTGAATGAAAAACTGTTTTTT.

The rearrangement joins TRBV9 to TRBJ1-2; TRBD1 matches at 7 bases. The CDR3 totals 12 residues. J gave up 6 bases and V 1 base, and 0 bases lay outside the gene matches. Germline CDR1 and CDR2: SGDLS and YYNGEE. The CDR3 region is CASSVTGDGYTF. Written as DNA, the CDR3 is TGTGCCAGCAGCGTAACAGGGGATGGCTACACCTTC.

The sample holds a few counts of this clone. Other nucleotide sequences from this sample produce the same CDR3. V and J are TRBV7-2 and TRBJ1-6; 8 bases agree with TRBD1. The CDR3 covers 15 residues. Germline CDR1 and CDR2: SGHTA and FQGNSA. J lost 9 bases, V lost 1 base, and 5 bases had no gene match. CDR3 in DNA: TGTGCCAGCAGCTTAGGAACAGGGGGTGGTTCACCCCTCCACTTT. This codes for CASSLGTGGGSPLHF.

The rearrangement links TRBV5-1 to TRBJ2-2, with 8 bases that match TRBD2. This CDR3 is built from 17 residues. Per the germline V gene, CDR1 is SGHRS and CDR2 is YFSETQ. The junction had 19 bases not matched to a gene; V was cut back by 7 bases and J by 8 bases. The CDR3 nucleotides read TGCGCCAGCTTACCGTCCCCGGGACTAGATTTCGCGGGGGAGCTGTTTTTT. Its protein is CASLPSPGLDFAGELFF.

The chain couples TRBV3-1 (or the pseudogene TRBV3-2) to TRBJ1-6; D is possibly TRBD1 (6 bases). This CDR3 comprises 18 residues. Trimming took 3 bases from V and 6 from J, leaving 21 bases between them. CDR1 is LGHDT, CDR2 YNNKEL, per germline (reference sequence). The CDR3 loop is CASSQHGGAGAGNSPLHF. CDR3 in DNA: TGTGCCAGCAGCCAGCATGGGGGGGCAGGGGCAGGTAATTCACCCCTCCACTTT.

The chain combines TRBV3-1 (or the pseudogene TRBV3-2) with TRBJ2-1; 7 bases map to TRBD1. The ends lost 4 bases at V and 4 bases at J; junction bases unmatched: 4. This CDR3 contains 14 residues. Germline V gene lookup returns CDR1 LGHDT and CDR2 YNNKEL (reference sequence). The CDR3 DNA reads TGTGCCAGCAGCCTCAGACAGGGTTACAATGAGCAGTTCTTC. This encodes CASSLRQGYNEQFF.

The chain is built from TRBV6-6 and TRBJ2-7; possible D gene TRBD1, 5 bases. The CDR3 is 17 amino acids. Germline V CDR1 and CDR2: MNHNY, SVGAGI (reference sequence). The V and J ends lost 5 bases and 3 bases respectively, with 23 bases between them. As DNA, the CDR3 is TGTGCCAGCAGTCTCATGCTGGGGCTTCCCCACGACTACGAGCAGTACTTC. Its protein product is CASSLMLGLPHDYEQYF.

The V and J genes are TRBV12-3 or TRBV12-4 and TRBJ1-1; 7 bases are a match to TRBD1. The CDR3 is 13 amino acids. Trimming took 6 bases from V and 4 from J; bases not matched to a gene: 5. This chain's CDR3 is CASSPTGITEAFF. The CDR3 DNA reads as TGTGCCAGCAGCCCGACAGGGATCACTGAAGCTTTCTTT.

The CDR3 reads CASSRDRGLQPQHF. CDR3 bases: TGTGCCAGCAGCCGGGACAGGGGGTTGCAGCCCCAGCATTTT. The gene calls are TRBV28 and TRBJ1-5; 11 bases line up with TRBD1. Germline trimming cut 6 bases from V and 7 bases from J; bases unmatched to any gene: 5. Per the germline V gene, CDR1 is MDHEN and CDR2 is SYDVKM. The CDR3 runs 14 residues. The full variable domain, with the rest looked up from reference TRBV28 and TRBJ1-5, is DVKVTQSSRYLVKRTGEKVFLECVQDMDHENMFWYRQDPGLGLRLIYFSYDVKMKEKGDIPEGYSVSREKKERFSLILESASTNQTSMYLCASSRDRGLQPQHFGDGTRLSIL.

This rearrangement joins TRBV12-3 or TRBV12-4 to TRBJ2-7; 7 bases fit TRBD1. V was pared by 6 bases and J by 2 bases, with 4 bases of the junction left unmatched. The CDR3 has 13 amino acids. In DNA form, the CDR3 reads TGTGCCAGCAGCGTGGGACAGACCTACGAGCAGTACTTC. It yields the protein CASSVGQTYEQYF.

The rearrangement joins TRBV27 to TRBJ2-6, with D tentatively TRBD2 (6 bases). V was shortened by 2 bases and J by 0 bases, with 8 bases between the two germline ends. Germline V gene lookup returns CDR1 MNHEY and CDR2 SMNVEV (reference sequence). The CDR3 has 16 residues. CDR3 residues: CASSLRRGSGANVLTF. The CDR3 DNA reads TGTGCCAGCAGTTTAAGGAGGGGCTCTGGGGCCAACGTCCTGACTTTC.

The J gene is TRBJ1-1, the V gene TRBV3-1 (or the pseudogene TRBV3-2); D gene unclear. Trimming cost V 5 bases and J 3 bases, with 10 bases left between them. The germline V gene encodes CDR1 LGHDT and CDR2 YNNKEL (reference sequence). The CDR3 runs 13 residues. The CDR3 reads CASSSTGYTEAFF. The CDR3 nucleotides read TGTGCCAGCAGCTCCACGGGGTACACTGAAGCTTTCTTT.

The J gene is TRBJ1-3, the V gene TRBV9; possible D gene TRBD1, 6 bases. Trimming pared 4 bases from V and 1 base from J, leaving 12 bases between. Germline V gene data show CDR1 as SGDLS and CDR2 as YYNGEE. The CDR3 spans 15 residues. Here the CDR3 reads CASSPHRESGNTIYF. The CDR3 DNA is TGTGCCAGCAGCCCCCACAGGGAGTCTGGAAACACCATATATTTT. The variable domain in full, completed from reference TRBV9 and TRBJ1-3, reads DSGVTQTPKHLITATGQRVTLRCSPRSGDLSVYWYQQSLDQGLQFLIQYYNGEERAKGNILERFSAQQFPDLHSELNLSSLELGDSALYFCASSPHRESGNTIYFGEGSWLTVV.

The rearrangement joins TRBV18 to TRBJ2-7; TRBD2 aligns across 7 bases. Germline V lookup: CDR1 KGHSH, CDR2 LQKENI. Germline trimming cut 1 base from V and 7 bases from J; bases unmatched to any gene: 4. This CDR3 region has 13 residues. The CDR3 protein is CASSPLGLGEQYF. The CDR3 region has the DNA TGTGCCAGCTCACCACTCGGACTAGGGGAGCAGTACTTC.

This clone was observed a handful of times. The chain carries TRBV19 and TRBJ1-2; D gene ambiguous. From germline, CDR1 is LNHDA and CDR2 SQIVND (reference sequence). The ends were cut back, 8 bases at V and 1 base at J, with 14 bases in the middle. The CDR3 sequence is 14 residues long. Here the CDR3 DNA reads TGTGCCAGTTCTCGGCAGGTGGATAACTATGGCTACACCTTC. Its translation is CASSRQVDNYGYTF.

Turning to this clone: Different DNA sequences within this sample yield the same CDR3. The chain combines TRBV5-5 with TRBJ2-2, with D hard to call. This CDR3 comprises 12 residues. Trimming took off 2 bases at V and 6 bases at J, with 5 bases between the two ends. Germline V CDR1 and CDR2: SGHKS, YYEKEE (reference sequence). The CDR3: CASSFSSGELFF. In nucleotides, the CDR3 is TGTGCCAGCAGCTTTTCGTCCGGGGAGCTGTTTTTT.

The chain carries TRBV18 and TRBJ2-3; 11 bases align to TRBD2. Trimming took 1 base from V and 2 from J; bases not matched to a gene: 5. The CDR3 consists of 17 residues. CDR1 and CDR2 (germline): KGHSH, LQKENI. CDR3: CASSPRPGLADTDTQYF. CDR3 nucleotide sequence: TGTGCCAGCTCACCACGACCGGGACTAGCGGACACAGATACGCAGTATTTT.

The chain links TRBV10-3 to TRBJ1-2, with TRBD1 as a possible D gene (6 bases). Per germline, CDR1 ENHRY and CDR2 SYGVKD. V shed 6 bases and J shed 6 bases, with 20 bases lying between them. The CDR3 extends over 15 amino acids. CDR3 in DNA: TGTGCCATCAGCCCACTTTCACAGGGAAGAGATGGCTACACCTTC. It codes for CAISPLSQGRDGYTF.

The chain recombines TRBV27 with TRBJ2-2; TRBD1 aligns across 8 bases. Germline CDR1 is MNHEY and CDR2 is SMNVEV (reference sequence). The CDR3 extends over 18 amino acids. V gave up 9 bases and J gave up 0 bases; unmatched junction bases: 15. The CDR3 DNA is TGTGCCAGACTGGCCCTTGAGCGACAGGGGACGAACACCGGGGAGCTGTTTTTT. As protein: CARLALERQGTNTGELFF.

For this clone: The sample carries other DNA sequences with the same CDR3. The V call is TRBV10-3, the J call TRBJ1-5; D not certain. Germline CDR1 ENHRY, CDR2 SYGVKD. Trimming left V 4 bases short and J 7 bases short, with 11 bases between. The CDR3 spans 13 residues. The CDR3 sequence is CAISADTAQPQHF. The CDR3 DNA follows: TGTGCCATCAGTGCCGACACGGCCCAGCCCCAGCATTTT.

The chain employs TRBV5-4 and TRBJ2-1; possibly TRBD1 for D (6 bases). V was pared by 3 bases and J by 4 bases, with 8 bases between. Germline values: CDR1 SGHNT, CDR2 YYREEE (reference sequence). This CDR3 is built from 13 residues. As DNA, the CDR3 is TGTGCCAGCAGCTCGCAGGGGTACAATGAGCAGTTCTTC. It translates to CASSSQGYNEQFF.

The J gene is TRBJ2-1, the V gene TRBV5-1; a weak D match, TRBD2 (5 bases). Deletions cut 5 bases from V and 5 bases from J, with 11 bases between. This CDR3 region has 13 residues. The germline V gene has CDR1 SGHRS and CDR2 YFSETQ. CDR3 sequence (DNA): TGCGCCAGCAGAGGAAGCGGCCACAATGAGCAGTTCTTC. It is translated as CASRGSGHNEQFF. The variable domain in full, completed from reference TRBV5-1 and TRBJ2-1, reads KAGVTQTPRYLIKTRGQQVTLSCSPISGHRSVSWYQQTPGQGLQFLFEYFSETQRNKGNFPGRFSGRQFSNSRSEMNVSTLELGDSALYLCASRGSGHNEQFFGPGTRLTVL.

The chain uses TRBV3-1 (or the pseudogene TRBV3-2) and TRBJ1-1; D unclear. The germline gives CDR1 LGHDT, CDR2 YNNKEL (reference sequence). V was trimmed by 0 bases and J by 1 base, leaving 9 bases between them. This CDR3 is built from 15 residues. The CDR3, as DNA: TGTGCCAGCAGCCAAGATCCGGCAGGGAACACTGAAGCTTTCTTT. Residues: CASSQDPAGNTEAFF.

The chain carries TRBV19 and TRBJ1-1; D not resolved. Germline CDR1 and CDR2: LNHDA and SQIVND (reference sequence). The CDR3 extends over 13 amino acids. Trimming shortened V by 7 bases and J by 0 bases, and 9 bases separated the two germline ends. The CDR3 coding sequence is TGTGCCAGTATCTCCCTAATGAACACTGAAGCTTTCTTT. It yields the protein CASISLMNTEAFF. The full variable domain, completed using reference TRBV19 and TRBJ1-1, is DGGITQSPKYLFRKEGQNVTLSCEQNLNHDAMYWYRQDPGQGLRLIYYSQIVNDFQKGDIAEGYSVSREKKESFPLTVTSAQKNPTAFYLCASISLMNTEAFFGQGTRLTVV.

This rearrangement joins TRBV4-1 to TRBJ2-1; the match to TRBD2 covers 11 bases. The CDR3 length is 15 residues. J gave up 6 bases and V 2 bases, and 3 bases lay outside the gene matches. Per germline, CDR1 MGHRA and CDR2 YSYEKL. The CDR3, as DNA: TGCGCCAGCAGCCAAACTAGCGGGAGAGCCAATGAGCAGTTCTTC. Its translation: CASSQTSGRANEQFF.

V gene TRBV19 combines with J gene TRBJ1-2, with 11 bases that match TRBD1. The CDR3 length is 16 residues. Germline assignment: CDR1 LNHDA and CDR2 SQIVND (reference sequence). V was clipped by 5 bases and J by 4 bases; unmatched bases: 9. CDR3 DNA: TGTGCCAGTAGTTTTTCCCGGGACAGGGGGTTCTATGGCTACACCTTC. Translating it yields CASSFSRDRGFYGYTF.

V is TRBV6-2 or TRBV6-3 and J is TRBJ2-7, with 11 bases lining up with TRBD1. Germline lookup yields CDR1 MNHEY and CDR2 SVGEGT. V lost 6 bases, J lost 3 bases, and 16 bases stayed unmatched. This CDR3 comprises 18 residues. CDR3 loop: CASSRGQGAWDFYYEQYF. In DNA form, the CDR3 reads TGTGCCAGCAGCCGCGGACAGGGGGCGTGGGACTTCTACTACGAGCAGTACTTC.

The J gene is TRBJ1-5, the V gene TRBV20-1, with D unresolved. This CDR3 spans 13 amino acids. Germline values: CDR1 DFQATT, CDR2 SNEGSKA (reference sequence). Trimming pared 3 bases from V and 4 bases from J, leaving 10 bases between. CDR3 coding DNA: TGCAGTGCTAGTGTGGGGAGGAATCAGCCCCAGCATTTT. Encoded protein: CSASVGRNQPQHF.